This T cell receptor beta chain was sequenced in a study of T cell responses to AZD1222 COVID-19 vaccine. Comment on this clone: No antigen is known for it.

Some clones are missing from TCRdb's copy, which holds only in-frame ones; the method was immunoSEQ multiplex PCR. The table records 90,000 or so clones, approximately 86% of them present only once. The CDR3 extends over 16 amino acids. Trimming at V came to 5 bases and at J to 0 bases, leaving 8 bases not matched to a gene. The germline CDR1 and CDR2 sequences are SGHVS and FQNEAQ. The study, taken as a whole, reports: Females made up more of the donors, who were largely white British, and clonal diversity may have come out too low. No day 14 peak samples; only post-peak repertoires were characterized. Spike-specific TCR repertoires showed rising breadth and depth after two AZD1222 doses. With dominance at 160-218 and 743-854, vaccine-associated CD4 TCRs spanned spike.

The chain recombines TRBV7-8 with TRBJ1-1; 8 bases align to TRBD1. The TCR comes from an adult in good health. Source: peripheral blood, taken on day 0 of AZD1222 vaccination. CDR3 amino acids: CASSPLRDRLNTEAFF. Written as DNA, the CDR3 is TGTGCCAGCAGCCCCTTGCGGGACAGGTTGAACACTGAAGCTTTCTTT.